A selection of T cell receptor beta chains follows, all from one sample in a study of response to subunit inactivated influenza vaccine. Each CDR3 protein gets one entry after TCRdb re-called the RT-PCR reads with MiXCR. The table records roughly 760,000 distinct CDR3 sequences, around 21% of them present only once. The source material was PBMCs from blood, sampled more than 4 days after vaccination. These TCRs come from a man aged 50-60 years who received an inactivated influenza vaccine. The CDR3 runs from the conserved cysteine through the conserved F or W. D genes are given only for firm matches. Clone size, where shown, is once, few, many, or a class for clones that have expanded.

v_gene,len,d_gene,j_gene,abundance,CDR3nt,CDR3aa
TRBV6-5,14,NA,TRBJ1-2,NA,TGTGCCAGCAGTTACCGACAGCAGAGCTATGGCTACACCTTC,CASSYRQQSYGYTF
TRBV10-2,14,NA,TRBJ2-7,few,TGCGCCAGCACTCTGAGCAGGGATCTCGGCGAGCAGTACTTC,CASTLSRDLGEQYF
TRBV7-6,16,TRBD1,TRBJ2-7,few,TGTGCCAGCAGCCCCAGAGTAGGGGGCCCTCGAGACGAGCAGTACTTC,CASSPRVGGPRDEQYF
TRBV12-3/TRBV12-4,13,NA,TRBJ2-7,many,TGTGCCAGCAGGGAAACATTTTCCTACGAGCAGTACTTC,CASRETFSYEQYF
TRBV7-9,12,NA,TRBJ2-7,many,TGTGCCAGCAGCACGGGAACCTACGAGCAGTACTTC,CASSTGTYEQYF
TRBV18,18,TRBD1,TRBJ2-5,NA,TGTGCCAGCTCACCTCGAAGCAGAAACAGGGGGAATCCGGAGACCCAGTACTTC,CASSPRSRNRGNPETQYF
TRBV5-5,14,NA,TRBJ1-4,many,TGTGCCAGCAGCTTGGGGACAGTTAATGAAAAACTGTTTTTT,CASSLGTVNEKLFF
TRBV11-2,14,NA,TRBJ2-3,NA,TGTGCCAGCAGCTTTAATGCTGTCGCAGATACGCAGTATTTT,CASSFNAVADTQYF
TRBV29-1,14,TRBD2,TRBJ2-1,few,TGCAGCGTGGAAAGCGGGACCTCCGCCGGTCCGCAGTTCTTC,CSVESGTSAGPQFF
TRBV6-1,13,NA,TRBJ1-4,NA,TGTGCCAGCAGTGATTTAGGAGCAGGACCGGGAACTTTT,CASSDLGAGPGTF
TRBV12-3/TRBV12-4,18,TRBD1,TRBJ2-6,NA,TGTGCCAGCAGTCCCTGGACAGGGGACCTATCTGGGGCCAACGTCCTGACTTTC,CASSPWTGDLSGANVLTF
TRBV23-1,15,NA,TRBJ1-6,once,TGCGCCAGCAGTCAAGTGACGGGATTTAATTCACCCCTCCACTTT,CASSQVTGFNSPLHF
TRBV24-1,16,NA,TRBJ2-1,few,TGTGCCACCAGTGATTTGCCTAGGAGCTCCTACAATGAGCAGTTCTTC,CATSDLPRSSYNEQFF
TRBV9,15,TRBD2,TRBJ2-5,few,TGTGCCAGCAGCACAACTAGCGGCACCCAAGAGACCCAGTACTTC,CASSTTSGTQETQYF
TRBV20-1,15,TRBD1,TRBJ2-7,NA,TGCAGTGCTCAAGCCTGGACAGGCCTTGTCAACGAGCAGTACTTC,CSAQAWTGLVNEQYF
TRBV20-1,14,TRBD1,TRBJ1-1,NA,TGCAGTGCACTGTCCACAACAGGGGCGCCTGAAGCTTTCTTT,CSALSTTGAPEAFF
TRBV7-2,13,NA,TRBJ2-5,few,TGTGCCAGCAGCCTCCGGACAGTGGAGACCCAGTACTTC,CASSLRTVETQYF
TRBV29-1,15,NA,TRBJ2-1,few,TGCAGCGTTCCACAGGGGGGGTGGGCCTACAATGAGCAGTTCTTC,CSVPQGGWAYNEQFF
TRBV24-1,16,NA,TRBJ2-1,NA,TGTGCCACCAGTGATGTAGCGGCCAGCTCCTACAATGAGCAGTTCTTC,CATSDVAASSYNEQFF
TRBV15,13,NA,TRBJ2-3,many,TGTGCCACCAGCAGAGATGTTCGGGGAGTCCCGTATTTT,CATSRDVRGVPYF
TRBV20-1,14,TRBD2,TRBJ2-7,NA,TGCAGTGCTACCAGCGGGAGGGCCAGTGGCGAGCAGTACTTC,CSATSGRASGEQYF
TRBV5-1,15,NA,TRBJ2-7,few,TGCGCCAGCAGCTTTGTATCAAAATCCTCCTACGAGCAGTACTTC,CASSFVSKSSYEQYF
TRBV6-5,19,TRBD2,TRBJ2-1,NA,TGTGCCAGCAGTTACTCGAAACCGACTAGCGGGGGACTCTACAATGAGCAGTTCTTC,CASSYSKPTSGGLYNEQFF
TRBV20-1,17,TRBD2,TRBJ2-1,NA,TGCAGTGCGCGGTACAGCGGGGGCGTTAGCTCCTACAATGAGCAGTTCTTC,CSARYSGGVSSYNEQFF
TRBV12-3/TRBV12-4,13,NA,TRBJ1-1,few,TGTGCCAGCAGGGGGGCGATGAACACTGAAGCTTTCTTT,CASRGAMNTEAFF
TRBV3-1,14,TRBD1,TRBJ2-7,NA,TGTGCCAGCAGCCATCGGACAGGGAAACTCGAGCAGTACTTC,CASSHRTGKLEQYF
TRBV6-5,17,TRBD2,TRBJ2-3,NA,TGTGCCAGCAGTTACGGGAACATGGCGGGAGCGGGAGATACGCAGTATTTT,CASSYGNMAGAGDTQYF
TRBV29-1,12,NA,TRBJ2-7,NA,TGCAGCGTTGACACAGGTACCTACGAGCAGTACTTC,CSVDTGTYEQYF
TRBV12-3/TRBV12-4,14,NA,TRBJ2-3,few,TGTGCCAGCAGCCCCAGGCGGGGCTCGGATACGCAGTATTTT,CASSPRRGSDTQYF
TRBV15,16,NA,TRBJ2-1,NA,TGTGCCACCAGCGGCGGAGGGGGTATTTCCTACAATGAGCAGTTCTTC,CATSGGGGISYNEQFF
TRBV4-2,18,NA,TRBJ2-7,NA,TGTGCCAGCAGCCAAGTAGGCAGGGGCCGGAGTTTCTCCTACGAGCAGTACTTC,CASSQVGRGRSFSYEQYF
TRBV25-1,15,NA,TRBJ2-2,NA,TGTGCCAGCAGTGTTACAGGGTTGGGCACCGGGGAGCTGTTTTTT,CASSVTGLGTGELFF
TRBV10-3,13,NA,TRBJ2-5,NA,TGTGCCATCGCCCGGGACTACCAAGAGACCCAGTACTTC,CAIARDYQETQYF
TRBV5-1,19,TRBD2,TRBJ2-1,NA,TGCGCCAGCAGCTATCTAGCGGGAGGGATTAAGTTTGCGTACAATGAGCAGTTCTTC,CASSYLAGGIKFAYNEQFF
TRBV27,11,NA,TRBJ2-7,NA,TGTGCCAGCATGACAGGTTACGAGCAGTACTTC,CASMTGYEQYF
TRBV12-3/TRBV12-4,13,NA,TRBJ1-1,few,TGTGCCAGCAGTTTAATAGGGGGCACTGAAGCTTTCTTT,CASSLIGGTEAFF
TRBV12-3/TRBV12-4,16,TRBD1,TRBJ1-5,many,TGTGCCAGCAGTTTGGAGGGGGCGACTAGCAATCAGCCCCAGCATTTT,CASSLEGATSNQPQHF
TRBV5-1,16,NA,TRBJ1-6,NA,TGCGCCAGCAGCCAAGGGGGGGCATTCGGTAATTCACCCCTCCACTTT,CASSQGGAFGNSPLHF
TRBV20-1,14,NA,TRBJ2-2,NA,TGCAGTGCTAGACCTTCGACGAACACCGGGGAGCTGTTTTTT,CSARPSTNTGELFF
TRBV5-1,16,TRBD1,TRBJ2-1,NA,TGCGCCAGCTGCCAGATCAGGGGGCGAGGTTACAATGAGCAGTTCTTC,CASCQIRGRGYNEQFF
TRBV23-1,15,NA,TRBJ2-5,few,TGCGCCAGCAGTCACCCGCCCCCAGCCCAAGAGACCCAGTACTTC,CASSHPPPAQETQYF
TRBV7-3,13,NA,TRBJ2-5,NA,TGTGCCAGCAGCTTAAGACATCTGGAGACCCAGTACTTC,CASSLRHLETQYF
TRBV4-2,13,NA,TRBJ1-1,NA,TGTGCCAGCAGCCGAGATTGGGGCACTGAAGCTTTCTTT,CASSRDWGTEAFF